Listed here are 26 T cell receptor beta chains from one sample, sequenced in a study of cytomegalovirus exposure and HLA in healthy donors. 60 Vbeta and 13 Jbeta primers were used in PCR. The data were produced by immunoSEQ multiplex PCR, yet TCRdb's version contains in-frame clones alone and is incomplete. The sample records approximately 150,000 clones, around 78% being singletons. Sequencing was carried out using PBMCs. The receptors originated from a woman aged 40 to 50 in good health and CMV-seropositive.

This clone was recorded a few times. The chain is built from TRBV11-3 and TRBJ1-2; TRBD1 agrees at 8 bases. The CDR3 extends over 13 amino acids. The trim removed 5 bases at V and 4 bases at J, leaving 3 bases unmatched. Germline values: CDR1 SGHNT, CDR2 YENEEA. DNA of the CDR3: TGTGCCAGCAGCCCAGACAGGGGCTATGGCTACACCTTC. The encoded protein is CASSPDRGYGYTF.

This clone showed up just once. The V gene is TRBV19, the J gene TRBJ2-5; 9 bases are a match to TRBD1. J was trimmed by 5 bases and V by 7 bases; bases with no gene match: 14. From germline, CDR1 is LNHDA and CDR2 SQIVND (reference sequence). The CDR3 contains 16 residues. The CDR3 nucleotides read TGTGCCAGTACTCCAAGCCGGACAGGGGAGGCGGAGACCCAGTACTTC. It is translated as CASTPSRTGEAETQYF. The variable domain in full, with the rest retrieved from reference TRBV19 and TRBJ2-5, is DGGITQSPKYLFRKEGQNVTLSCEQNLNHDAMYWYRQDPGQGLRLIYYSQIVNDFQKGDIAEGYSVSREKKESFPLTVTSAQKNPTAFYLCASTPSRTGEAETQYFGPGTRLLVL.

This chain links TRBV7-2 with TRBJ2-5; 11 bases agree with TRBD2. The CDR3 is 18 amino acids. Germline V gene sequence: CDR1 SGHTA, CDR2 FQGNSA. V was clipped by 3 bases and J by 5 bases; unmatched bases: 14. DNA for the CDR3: TGTGCCAGCAGCTTTAGTATAGGGCTAGCGGGAGGAGGGGAGACCCAGTACTTC. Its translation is CASSFSIGLAGGGETQYF. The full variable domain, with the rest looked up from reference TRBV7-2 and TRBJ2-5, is GAGVSQSPSNKVTEKGKDVELRCDPISGHTALYWYRQSLGQGLEFLIYFQGNSAPDKSGLPSDRFSAERTGGSVSTLTIQRTQQEDSAVYLCASSFSIGLAGGGETQYFGPGTRLLVL.

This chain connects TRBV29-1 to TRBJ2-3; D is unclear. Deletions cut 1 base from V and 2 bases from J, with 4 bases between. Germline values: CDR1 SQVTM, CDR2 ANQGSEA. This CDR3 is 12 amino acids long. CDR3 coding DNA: TGCAGCGTTGAAGCGGTCACAGATACGCAGTATTTT. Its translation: CSVEAVTDTQYF.

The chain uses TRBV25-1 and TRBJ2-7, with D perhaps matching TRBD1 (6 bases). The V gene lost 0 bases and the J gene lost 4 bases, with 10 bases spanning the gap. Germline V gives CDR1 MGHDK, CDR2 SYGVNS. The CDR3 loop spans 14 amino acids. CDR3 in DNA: TGTGCCAGCAGTGAATATTCGGACAGATACGAGCAGTACTTC. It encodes CASSEYSDRYEQYF.

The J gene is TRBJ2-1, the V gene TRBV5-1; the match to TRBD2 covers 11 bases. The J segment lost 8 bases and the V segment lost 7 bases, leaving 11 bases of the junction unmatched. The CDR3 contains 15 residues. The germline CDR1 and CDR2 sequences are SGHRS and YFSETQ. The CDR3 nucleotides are TGCGCCAGCGTCGAACTAGCGGGAGAGGAGGATGAGCAGTTCTTC. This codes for CASVELAGEEDEQFF. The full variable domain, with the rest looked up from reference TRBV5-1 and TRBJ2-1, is KAGVTQTPRYLIKTRGQQVTLSCSPISGHRSVSWYQQTPGQGLQFLFEYFSETQRNKGNFPGRFSGRQFSNSRSEMNVSTLELGDSALYLCASVELAGEEDEQFFGPGTRLTVL.

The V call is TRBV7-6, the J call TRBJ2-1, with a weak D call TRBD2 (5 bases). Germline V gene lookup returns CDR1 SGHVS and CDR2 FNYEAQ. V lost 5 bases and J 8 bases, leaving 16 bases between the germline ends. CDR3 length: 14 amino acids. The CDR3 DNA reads TGTGCCAGCAGCAGAGCTCCTAGCAGCGATGAGCAGTTCTTC. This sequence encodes CASSRAPSSDEQFF. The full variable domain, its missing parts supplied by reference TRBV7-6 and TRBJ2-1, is GAGVSQSPRYKVTKRGQDVALRCDPISGHVSLYWYRQALGQGPEFLTYFNYEAQQDKSGLPNDRFSAERPEGSISTLTIQRTEQRDSAMYRCASSRAPSSDEQFFGPGTRLTVL.

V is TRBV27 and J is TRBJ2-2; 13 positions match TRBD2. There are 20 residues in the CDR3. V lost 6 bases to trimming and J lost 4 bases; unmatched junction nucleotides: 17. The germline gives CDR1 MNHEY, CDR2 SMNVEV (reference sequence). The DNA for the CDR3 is TGTGCCAGCAGCCCACCCGGGACTAGCGGGAAAAGGCGAAGCACCGGGGAGCTGTTTTTT. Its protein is CASSPPGTSGKRRSTGELFF.

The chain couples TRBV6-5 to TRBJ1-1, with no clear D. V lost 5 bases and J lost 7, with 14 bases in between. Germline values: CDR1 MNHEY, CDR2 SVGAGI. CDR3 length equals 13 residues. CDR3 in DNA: TGTGCCAGCAGTGAAAGGAGACCGAGTGAAGCTTTCTTT. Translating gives CASSERRPSEAFF.

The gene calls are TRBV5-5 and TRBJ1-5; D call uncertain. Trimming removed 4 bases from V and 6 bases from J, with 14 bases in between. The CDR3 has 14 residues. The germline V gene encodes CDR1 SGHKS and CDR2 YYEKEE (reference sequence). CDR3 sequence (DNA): TGTGCCAGCAGCACGGGAGATCCAGGTCAGCCCCAGCATTTT. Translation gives CASSTGDPGQPQHF. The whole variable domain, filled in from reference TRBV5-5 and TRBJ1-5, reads DAGVTQSPTHLIKTRGQQVTLRCSPISGHKSVSWYQQVLGQGPQFIFQYYEKEERGRGNFPDRFSARQFPNYSSELNVNALLLGDSALYLCASSTGDPGQPQHFGDGTRLSIL.

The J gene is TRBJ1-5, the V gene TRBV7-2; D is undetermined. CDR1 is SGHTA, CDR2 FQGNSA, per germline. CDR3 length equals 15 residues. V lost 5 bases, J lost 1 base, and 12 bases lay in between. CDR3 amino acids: CASSLQPYSNQPQHF. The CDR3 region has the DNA TGTGCCAGCAGCCTACAGCCGTACAGCAATCAGCCCCAGCATTTT.

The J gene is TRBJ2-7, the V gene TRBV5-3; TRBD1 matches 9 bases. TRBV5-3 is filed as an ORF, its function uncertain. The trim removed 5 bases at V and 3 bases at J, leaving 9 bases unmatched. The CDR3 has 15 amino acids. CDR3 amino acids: CARSFTGTGIYEQYF. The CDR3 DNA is TGTGCCAGAAGTTTCACCGGGACAGGGATCTACGAGCAGTACTTC.

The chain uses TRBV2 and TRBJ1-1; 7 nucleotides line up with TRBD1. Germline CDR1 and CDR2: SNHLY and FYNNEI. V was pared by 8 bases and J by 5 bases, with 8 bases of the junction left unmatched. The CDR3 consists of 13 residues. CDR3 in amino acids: CASGGQKRTEAFF. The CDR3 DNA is TGTGCCAGCGGGGGACAGAAGCGGACTGAAGCTTTCTTT.

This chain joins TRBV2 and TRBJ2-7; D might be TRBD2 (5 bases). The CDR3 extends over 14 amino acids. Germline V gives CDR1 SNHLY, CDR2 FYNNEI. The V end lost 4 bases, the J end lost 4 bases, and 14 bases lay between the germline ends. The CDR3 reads CASSGDYAGYEQYF. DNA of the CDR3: TGTGCCAGCAGTGGAGACTATGCCGGTTACGAGCAGTACTTC. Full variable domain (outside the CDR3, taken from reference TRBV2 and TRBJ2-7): EPEVTQTPSHQVTQMGQEVILRCVPISNHLYFYWYRQILGQKVEFLVSFYNNEISEKSEIFDDQFSVERPDGSNFTLKIRSTKLEDSAMYFCASSGDYAGYEQYFGPGTRLTVT.

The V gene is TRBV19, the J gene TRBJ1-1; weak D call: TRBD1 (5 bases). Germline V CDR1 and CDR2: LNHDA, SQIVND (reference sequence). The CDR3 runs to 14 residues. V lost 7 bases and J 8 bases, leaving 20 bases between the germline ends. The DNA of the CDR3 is TGTGCCAGTATCCGCGACAGCCCACGGGCCGAAGCTTTCTTT. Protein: CASIRDSPRAEAFF.

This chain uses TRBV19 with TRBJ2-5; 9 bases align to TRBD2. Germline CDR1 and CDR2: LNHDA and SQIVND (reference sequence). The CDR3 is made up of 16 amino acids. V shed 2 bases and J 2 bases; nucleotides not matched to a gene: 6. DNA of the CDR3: TGTGCCAGTAGTATAAGGCCTAGCGGGACTCAAGAGACCCAGTACTTC. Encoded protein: CASSIRPSGTQETQYF.

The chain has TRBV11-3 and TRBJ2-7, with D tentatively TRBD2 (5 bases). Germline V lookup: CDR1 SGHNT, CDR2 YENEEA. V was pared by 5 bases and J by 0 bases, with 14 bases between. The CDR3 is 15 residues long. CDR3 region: CASSPRTGSSYEQYF. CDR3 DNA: TGTGCCAGCAGCCCGAGGACGGGGAGCTCCTACGAGCAGTACTTC.

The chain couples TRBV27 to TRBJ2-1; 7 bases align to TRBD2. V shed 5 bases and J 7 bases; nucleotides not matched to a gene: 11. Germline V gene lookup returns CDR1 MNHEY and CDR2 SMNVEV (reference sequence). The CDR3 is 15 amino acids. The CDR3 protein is CASSPLGAGLNEQFF. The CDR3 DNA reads TGTGCCAGCAGTCCCCTTGGAGCGGGGTTAAATGAGCAGTTCTTC.

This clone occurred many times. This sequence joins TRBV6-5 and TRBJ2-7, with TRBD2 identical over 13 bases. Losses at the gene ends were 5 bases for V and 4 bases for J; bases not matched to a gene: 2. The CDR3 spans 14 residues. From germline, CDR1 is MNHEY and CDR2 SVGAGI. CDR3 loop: CASSRLAGGYEQYF. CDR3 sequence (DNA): TGTGCCAGCAGTAGACTAGCGGGAGGTTACGAGCAGTACTTC.

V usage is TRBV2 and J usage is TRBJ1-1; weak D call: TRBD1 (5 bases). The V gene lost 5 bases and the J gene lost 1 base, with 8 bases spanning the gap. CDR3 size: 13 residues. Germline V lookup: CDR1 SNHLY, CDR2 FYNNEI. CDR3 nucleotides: TGTGCCAGCAGTACCGACAGGAACACTGAAGCTTTCTTT. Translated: CASSTDRNTEAFF.

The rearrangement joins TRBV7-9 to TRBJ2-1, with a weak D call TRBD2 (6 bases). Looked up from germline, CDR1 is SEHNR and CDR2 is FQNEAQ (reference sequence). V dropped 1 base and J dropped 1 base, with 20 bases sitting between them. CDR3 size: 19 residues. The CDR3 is CASSLGIWLGEDSYNEQFF. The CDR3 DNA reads TGTGCCAGCAGCTTAGGTATTTGGCTGGGGGAGGATTCCTACAATGAGCAGTTCTTC.

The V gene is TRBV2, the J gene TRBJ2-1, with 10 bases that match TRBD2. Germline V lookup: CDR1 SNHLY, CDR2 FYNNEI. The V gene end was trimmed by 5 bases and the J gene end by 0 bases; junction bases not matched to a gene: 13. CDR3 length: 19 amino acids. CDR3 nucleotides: TGTGCCAGCAGTACGAGTACTAGCGGGGTCCCGAGCTCCTACAATGAGCAGTTCTTC. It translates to CASSTSTSGVPSSYNEQFF. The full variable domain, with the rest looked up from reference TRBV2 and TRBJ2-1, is EPEVTQTPSHQVTQMGQEVILRCVPISNHLYFYWYRQILGQKVEFLVSFYNNEISEKSEIFDDQFSVERPDGSNFTLKIRSTKLEDSAMYFCASSTSTSGVPSSYNEQFFGPGTRLTVL.

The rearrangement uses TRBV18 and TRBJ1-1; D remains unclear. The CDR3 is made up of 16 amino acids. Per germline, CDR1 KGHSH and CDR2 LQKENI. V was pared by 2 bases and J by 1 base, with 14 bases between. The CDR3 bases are TGTGCCAGCTCACCAGCCGGAGGGAAACGGAACACTGAAGCTTTCTTT. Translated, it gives CASSPAGGKRNTEAFF.

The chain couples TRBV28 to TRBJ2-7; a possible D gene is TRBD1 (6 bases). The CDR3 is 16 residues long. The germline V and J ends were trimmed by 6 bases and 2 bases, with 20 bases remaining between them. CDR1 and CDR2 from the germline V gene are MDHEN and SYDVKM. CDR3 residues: CASSPWGRLGAYEQYF. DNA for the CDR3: TGTGCCAGCAGCCCCTGGGGGCGGCTCGGGGCCTACGAGCAGTACTTC. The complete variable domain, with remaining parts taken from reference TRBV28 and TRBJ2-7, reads DVKVTQSSRYLVKRTGEKVFLECVQDMDHENMFWYRQDPGLGLRLIYFSYDVKMKEKGDIPEGYSVSREKKERFSLILESASTNQTSMYLCASSPWGRLGAYEQYFGPGTRLTVT.

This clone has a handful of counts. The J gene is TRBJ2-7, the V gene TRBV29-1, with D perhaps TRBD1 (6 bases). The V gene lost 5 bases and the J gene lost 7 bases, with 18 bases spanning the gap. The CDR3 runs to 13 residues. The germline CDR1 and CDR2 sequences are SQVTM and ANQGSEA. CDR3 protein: CSVSTGTLWEQYF. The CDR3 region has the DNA TGCAGCGTTTCCACAGGGACCCTCTGGGAGCAGTACTTC.

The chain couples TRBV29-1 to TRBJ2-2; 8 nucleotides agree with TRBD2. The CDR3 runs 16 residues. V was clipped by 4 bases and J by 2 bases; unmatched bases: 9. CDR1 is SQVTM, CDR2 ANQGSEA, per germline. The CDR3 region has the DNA TGCAGCGTTGGATTTGGAGCGGGAGTTAACACCGGGGAGCTGTTTTTT. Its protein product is CSVGFGAGVNTGELFF.